The 21 T cell receptor beta chains in this list originate from one sample, sequenced in a study of shared clonotypes between healthy human individuals. The protocol was immunoSEQ multiplex PCR, while the TCRdb copy is restricted to in-frame clones and leaves out a portion. Among roughly 2,500,000 clones listed, under 95% were seen once. Sequencing was performed on naive CD4+ T cells from PBMCs. Subset reported: CD45RA+ positively selected. These receptors all come from a man aged 18 to 35 in good health. Some clones in this sample may be carry-over from other donors' samples.

The chain couples TRBV14 to TRBJ2-7; 8 positions match TRBD1. CDR1 is SGHDN and CDR2 is FVKESK in the germline V gene. The CDR3 has 14 amino acids. J gave up 2 bases and V 4 bases, and 4 bases lay outside the gene matches. CDR3: CASSRRTGTYEQYF. As DNA, the CDR3 is TGTGCCAGCAGCCGAAGGACAGGGACCTACGAGCAGTACTTC.

V gene TRBV28 combines with J gene TRBJ2-1, with D perhaps matching TRBD1 or TRBD2 (6 bases each). Germline CDR1 is MDHEN and CDR2 is SYDVKM. This CDR3 region has 14 residues. Trimming shortened V by 6 bases and J by 2 bases, and 11 bases separated the two germline ends. The CDR3 nucleotides read TGTGCCAGCAGCCCGGGGGCGGCCTACAATGAGCAGTTCTTC. It codes for CASSPGAAYNEQFF.

The rearrangement links TRBV6-1 to TRBJ2-3; D remains ambiguous. With 8 bases removed from V and 4 bases from J, the gap between germline ends came to 13 bases. The CDR3 length is 13 residues. Germline V CDR1 and CDR2: MNHNS, SASEGT. Written as DNA, the CDR3 is TGTGCCAGCTCCCCAGAGCCGGCAGATACGCAGTATTTT. Translating gives CASSPEPADTQYF.

The CDR3 is CATGPTGSSYNEQFF. DNA of the CDR3: TGTGCCACCGGCCCGACAGGTTCCTCCTACAATGAGCAGTTCTTC. The chain has TRBV15 and TRBJ2-1, with D possibly matching TRBD1 (6 bases). Germline-derived CDR1 and CDR2 are LNHNV and YYDKDF (reference sequence). The CDR3 has 15 amino acids. V was trimmed by 8 bases and J by 0 bases, leaving 14 bases between them. Looking up the rest from reference TRBV15 and TRBJ2-1 gives the full variable domain: DAMVIQNPRYQVTQFGKPVTLSCSQTLNHNVMYWYQQKSSQAPKLLFHYYDKDFNNEADTPDNFQSRRPNTSFCFLDIRSPGLGDTAMYLCATGPTGSSYNEQFFGPGTRLTVL.

The rearrangement joins TRBV6-6 to TRBJ1-2, with D possibly TRBD1 on 5 matching bases. The CDR3 spans 14 residues. Per the germline V gene, CDR1 is MNHNY and CDR2 is SVGAGI (reference sequence). CDR3 coding DNA: TGTGCGATACGGGGGAGGATAACTAACTATGGCTACACCTTC. Protein sequence: CAIRGRITNYGYTF.

The V gene is TRBV5-1, the J gene TRBJ1-2; 7 bases match TRBD1. Germline values: CDR1 SGHRS, CDR2 YFSETQ. This CDR3 comprises 15 residues. Trimming took 0 bases from V and 1 from J; bases not matched to a gene: 3. CDR3 sequence reads: CASSLDRGDNYGYTF. CDR3 nucleotide sequence: TGCGCCAGCAGCTTGGACAGGGGTGATAACTATGGCTACACCTTC.

This chain uses TRBV7-8 with TRBJ1-5, with D possibly TRBD1 on 5 matching bases. Deletions cut 4 bases from V and 10 bases from J, with 20 bases between. This CDR3 is 15 amino acids long. CDR1 is SGHVS and CDR2 is FQNEAQ in the germline V gene. The CDR3 DNA reads TGTGCCAGCAGCTCCATCCCTCGGGTGGGGGATCCCCAGCATTTT. Translated, it gives CASSSIPRVGDPQHF.

The rearrangement joins TRBV7-2 to TRBJ1-1; D remains ambiguous. Per the germline V gene, CDR1 is SGHTA and CDR2 is FQGNSA. V lost 0 bases and J lost 3, with 11 bases in between. The CDR3 is made up of 15 amino acids. The CDR3 nucleotides read TGTGCCAGCAGCTTAGCGGGGTTTCGGTACACTGAAGCTTTCTTT. Translating gives CASSLAGFRYTEAFF.

The chain carries TRBV5-4 and TRBJ2-1, with D unclear. Germline CDR1 is SGHNT and CDR2 is YYREEE (reference sequence). The CDR3 is made up of 13 amino acids. The ends were cut back, 0 bases at V and 9 bases at J, with 10 bases in the middle. The CDR3 spells CASSLDWQIEQFF. In DNA form, the CDR3 reads TGTGCCAGCAGCTTGGATTGGCAAATTGAGCAGTTCTTC.

This sequence joins TRBV28 and TRBJ2-7; D perhaps matches TRBD2 (6 bases). The CDR3 is 13 residues long. Trimming stripped 4 bases from V and 9 bases from J, with 16 bases between. CDR1 and CDR2 (germline): MDHEN, SYDVKM. CDR3 DNA: TGTGCCAGCAGTTCAACCCAACCGGGGGTGCAGTACTTC. Amino acids: CASSSTQPGVQYF.

The V gene is TRBV5-1, the J gene TRBJ1-1, with 7 bases lining up with TRBD1. Germline assignment: CDR1 SGHRS and CDR2 YFSETQ. After removal of 6 bases from V and 2 bases from J, the junction contained 4 bases not matched to a gene. CDR3 length: 13 amino acids. Written as DNA, the CDR3 is TGCGCCAGCACCACAGGGGCTAACACTGAAGCTTTCTTT. Translation: CASTTGANTEAFF.

The gene calls are TRBV18 and TRBJ2-3; no definite D call. V was trimmed by 3 bases and J by 2 bases, leaving 12 bases between them. Germline V lookup: CDR1 KGHSH, CDR2 LQKENI. There are 15 residues in the CDR3. Written as DNA, the CDR3 is TGTGCCAGCTCACCCACTTCCCTATACACAGATACGCAGTATTTT. It specifies CASSPTSLYTDTQYF.

This chain links TRBV28 with TRBJ1-4; 7 nucleotides align to TRBD1. The junction had 7 bases not matched to a gene; V was cut back by 5 bases and J by 7 bases. The CDR3 runs 14 residues. The V gene's germline CDR1 is MDHEN and CDR2 SYDVKM. The CDR3 bases are TGTGCCAGCAGTCGCCAGGGGGAGAGTGAAAAACTGTTTTTT. Protein product: CASSRQGESEKLFF.

The rearrangement uses TRBV27 and TRBJ2-5, with a possible D match to TRBD1 (6 bases). The end of the DNA aligns better with TRBJ2-7, so the J call may be wrong. This CDR3 comprises 15 residues. Germline loops: CDR1 MNHEY, CDR2 SMNVEV (reference sequence). CDR3 sequence reads: CASSRQALRSYEQYF. The DNA for the CDR3 is TGTGCCAGCAGTAGACAGGCCCTGAGAAGCTACGAGCAGTACTTC.

V is TRBV7-9 and J is TRBJ2-1; TRBD2 matches 8 bases. Germline-derived CDR1 and CDR2 are SEHNR and FQNEAQ (reference sequence). The trim removed 0 bases at V and 8 bases at J, leaving 9 bases unmatched. The CDR3 totals 16 residues. CDR3 DNA: TGTGCCAGCAGCTTAGCAGCGGGAGTGGTTTTCCATGAGCAGTTCTTC. Encoded protein: CASSLAAGVVFHEQFF.

Only one count was recorded for this clone. The chain uses TRBV7-8 and TRBJ1-4; 8 nucleotides align to TRBD1. Germline values: CDR1 SGHVS, CDR2 FQNEAQ. Unmatched junction bases numbered 11, after V lost 3 bases and J lost 2 bases. The CDR3 is 18 residues long. This chain's CDR3 is CASSFSGQGVVTNEKLFF. CDR3 DNA sequence: TGTGCCAGCAGCTTTTCAGGACAGGGCGTAGTGACTAATGAAAAACTGTTTTTT. The full variable domain, completed using reference TRBV7-8 and TRBJ1-4, is GAGVSQSPRYKVAKRGQDVALRCDPISGHVSLFWYQQALGQGPEFLTYFQNEAQLDKSGLPSDRFFAERPEGSVSTLKIQRTQQEDSAVYLCASSFSGQGVVTNEKLFFGSGTQLSVL.

Remarks on this clone: The same CDR3 can be traced to other DNA sequences in this sample. The chain has TRBV6-5 and TRBJ2-7; TRBD2 matches 13 bases. The CDR3 contains 15 residues. The V gene end was trimmed by 2 bases and the J gene end by 7 bases; junction bases not matched to a gene: 5. CDR1 and CDR2 from the germline V gene are MNHEY and SVGAGI. The CDR3 region has the DNA TGTGCCAGCAGTTACGGAGGACTAGCGGGAGCTGAGCAGTACTTC. Protein product: CASSYGGLAGAEQYF.

J is TRBJ2-1 and V is TRBV19; 11 bases align to TRBD2. Germline-derived CDR1 and CDR2 are LNHDA and SQIVND (reference sequence). CDR3 length equals 15 residues. J lost 5 bases, V lost 5 bases, and 5 bases had no gene match. The CDR3 spells CASSPTSGSHNEQFF. CDR3 bases: TGTGCCAGTAGTCCAACTAGCGGGAGCCACAATGAGCAGTTCTTC.

The chain employs TRBV5-1 and TRBJ2-6; D unresolved. V shed 3 bases and J shed 0 bases, with 7 bases lying between them. The CDR3 extends over 15 amino acids. Germline values: CDR1 SGHRS, CDR2 YFSETQ. The CDR3 loop reads CASSSSFSGANVLTF. CDR3 DNA sequence: TGCGCCAGCAGCTCCAGCTTCTCTGGGGCCAACGTCCTGACTTTC.

The gene calls are TRBV4-1 and TRBJ2-7; D is perhaps TRBD1 or TRBD2 (5 bases each). V was pared by 1 base and J by 5 bases, with 12 bases between. The CDR3 is 14 residues long. Germline V gene data show CDR1 as MGHRA and CDR2 as YSYEKL. The CDR3 is CASSQVGVRDEQYF. DNA of the CDR3: TGCGCCAGCAGCCAAGTAGGGGTGAGGGACGAGCAGTACTTC.

This chain joins TRBV15 and TRBJ2-3; TRBD2 matches 9 bases. CDR1 is LNHNV and CDR2 is YYDKDF in the germline V gene (reference sequence). The CDR3 runs 16 residues. Unmatched junction bases numbered 10, after V lost 5 bases and J lost 4 bases. The CDR3 DNA reads as TGTGCCACCAGCTGGCAGGGACTAGCAGCCGCAGATACGCAGTATTTT. This codes for CATSWQGLAAADTQYF.